This T cell receptor (beta chain) was obtained from a study of blood T cells in healthy people across ages (dated by TCRdb to the mid-2010s). Looking at the study overall: In model experiments, template switching captured roughly one uniquely barcoded TCR beta cDNA molecule for every two T cells. Age-related changes in TCR beta repertoire diversity were measured in the study by deep sequencing normalized with unique cDNA molecular identifiers. The donors were divided into four age groups: young (average about 15 years), middle-aged (approximately 41), aged (around 67) and long-lived (roughly 82). Two additional independent replicas of 1 million unique cDNA reads from the same blood draw were analyzed for two donors (one aged 18 to 30 and one aged 80 or older). Here is what the overall study found, with its caveats: Estimates of total diversity based on one million sequenced T cells were regarded as lower bounds and as underestimates. Because the CMV infection status of the donors was unknown, age-related changes in expanded clonotypes may potentially have been confounded. There was a strong correlation between observed TCR beta diversity and the percentage of naive T cells measured by flow cytometry. Compared with the aged group, the long-lived group had more naive CD4+ T cells, fewer expanded clones and increased TCR diversity, suggesting age selection. Observed TCR beta diversity per million T cells fell roughly linearly with age, and a significant reduction was already apparent by age around 40. Because profiling used bulk unsorted PBMCs, naive and antigen-experienced compartments could not be compared conclusively.

From its cysteine to its phenylalanine, the CDR3 spans 13 amino acids. Only CDR3 DNA is held: 39 bases, read in frame from base 1. Cut back by 2 bases and 7 bases, the V and J ends lie 9 bases apart. The germline V gene supplies CDR1 SGHTA and CDR2 FQGNSA. The library was built by means of 5' RACE. Sequencing instrument: Illumina HiSeq 2500. A second PCR of about 7 to 12 cycles was performed with a sample-barcoded 5' primer and a J-beta primer mix. A unique molecular identifier was introduced onto each TCR beta cDNA molecule by a template-switch 5' adaptor carrying 12 random nucleotides. At least 3 million CDR3-containing paired-end reads were obtained from each sample. First-strand cDNA was synthesized from all RNA with the Mint cDNA synthesis kit, primed by a TRBC-specific oligonucleotide. All cDNA was treated with uracil-DNA glycosylase and then went through a first 18-cycle PCR with the universal primers M1SS and BC2_uni_R. The source study handled its data this way. Each sample was normalized by randomly selecting 1 million high-quality reads, each carrying a distinct molecular identifier. Reads with shared molecular identifiers were discarded instead of being binned into consensus sequences. MiTCR, with a Q25 quality threshold and the strictest error-elimination algorithm, was used for CDR3 identification, clonotype clustering and error correction. A nonparametric unseen species model with Euler transformation was used to estimate a lower bound on total TCR beta diversity. TCRdb applied fastp at Q25 and MiXCR to the public reads, then kept only in-frame beta chains. Each CDR3 protein gets just one entry, which takes the most common genes and DNA from the rows behind it. It is TCRdb's table, rather than the study itself, that gives the V and J calls and clone size. In all, the sample holds around 990,000 distinct CDR3 sequences, and almost 25% of those were seen once. The top ten clonotypes cover about 0.8% of the sample.

The donors were 40 or so Caucasian individuals from Russia, aged roughly 6 to 90 years, who were systemically healthy. Ten milliliters of peripheral blood were collected from each donor into EDTA-treated Vacutainer tubes. Ficoll-Paque density-gradient centrifugation was used to isolate PBMCs, with at least 7 million per sample. Total RNA was extracted from PBMCs with Trizol reagent, with at least 5 micrograms obtained per sample. For every donor, an aliquot of PBMCs went through flow cytometry to measure the percentages of naive CD45RAhigh/CD27high T cells. On this clonotype itself: What antigen it recognizes has not been identified. No much larger clone is present one base from it, and per-base qualities are unavailable.

These sequences were also reported in another study, on T cells of mothers and their children. The second study reports: Nine systemically healthy Caucasian individuals served as donors, namely three mothers together with their six children. cDNA synthesis consumed the entire amount of extracted RNA, loaded at 1.5 ug RNA in each 15 ul reaction. Sample barcodes and 2-4 random nucleotides were added via the M1S primer in the second PCR. Over 8 million TCR beta CDR3 reads came from each mother, compared with some 3 million reads from each child. Thymic selection shapes the output of TCR recombination in a similar way in related and unrelated pairs, and inherited differences have a minor effect. Normalized repertoire overlap in related mother-child pairs was always slightly higher than in unrelated mother-child pairs, but the difference was never significant. Persistent microchimeric T cell clones were not detected, at a sensitivity of about 90 clones per million clonotypes. To look for features that set related mother-child pairs apart from unrelated individuals, the researchers ran deep NGS to compare the TCR beta repertoires of mothers and children. On average, the children were approximately 11 +/- 4 years old, while the mothers were about 37 +/- 4 years old. After adapters were ligated using NEBNext reagents, the libraries underwent 100+100 nt paired-end sequencing on an Illumina HiSeq 2000. To avoid cross-contamination, the mother libraries and the child libraries were prepared a month apart and sequenced in separate runs. For each donor, somewhere between 500,000 and 2,000,000 distinct TCR beta clonotypes were identified. Naive TCR beta clonotypes were estimated from low-frequency clonotypes matched to each donor's FACS-determined naive share, without sorting.

The TCR was taken from a girl aged 2 to 9 in good health. The chain employs TRBV7-2 and TRBJ1-5, with the D gene not clear enough to name. The sequenced sample was blood. The CDR3 has the sequence CASSLRSLQPQHF. The sequenced DNA is TGTGCCAGCAGCTTAAGGAGCTTACAGCCCCAGCATTTT.